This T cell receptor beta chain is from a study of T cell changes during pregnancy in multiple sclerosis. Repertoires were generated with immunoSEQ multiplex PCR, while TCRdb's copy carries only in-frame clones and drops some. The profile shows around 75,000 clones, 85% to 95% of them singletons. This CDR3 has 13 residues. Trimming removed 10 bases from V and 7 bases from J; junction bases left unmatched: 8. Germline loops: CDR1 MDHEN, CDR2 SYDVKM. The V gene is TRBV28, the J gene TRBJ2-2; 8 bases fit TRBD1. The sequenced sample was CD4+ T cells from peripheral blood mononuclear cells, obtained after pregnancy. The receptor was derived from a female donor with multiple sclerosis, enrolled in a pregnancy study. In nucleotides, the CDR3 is TGTGCCATACTGACAGGGGCAATCGGGGAGCTGTTTTTT. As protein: CAILTGAIGELFF.